One sample yielded the 10 T cell receptor beta chains listed below, sequenced in a study of T cell changes during pregnancy in multiple sclerosis (dated by TCRdb to between 2018 and 2021). The library came from the immunoSEQ multiplex PCR assay. TCRdb limited this immuneACCESS table to in-frame rearrangements with V and J called. A share of clones is missing; checked studies link under half to unresolved V genes, and the rest is unexplained. The sample table lists 45,000 to 70,000 clones, 92% of them with a count of one. About 0.64% of the sample comes from the top ten. The input for sequencing was CD4+ T cells from peripheral blood mononuclear cells, taken after pregnancy. The source of these receptors is a female donor with multiple sclerosis, enrolled in a pregnancy study.

This chain connects TRBV5-1 to TRBJ2-7; tentative D call: TRBD2 (5 bases). The CDR3 is made up of 12 amino acids. V shed 1 base and J shed 9 bases, with 11 bases lying between them. Germline CDR1 and CDR2: SGHRS and YFSETQ. The DNA of the CDR3 is TGCGCCAGCAGCTTGAATGGAGAGGGGCAGTACTTC. Its protein is CASSLNGEGQYF.

The V and J genes are TRBV5-4 and TRBJ2-7; 10 nucleotides line up with TRBD2. V gave up 4 bases and J gave up 1 base; unmatched junction bases: 5. From germline, CDR1 is SGHNT and CDR2 YYREEE (reference sequence). This CDR3 is 15 amino acids long. The CDR3 nucleotides are TGTGCCAGCAGCCCTACTAGCGGGGAGTCCTACGAGCAGTACTTC. Its protein is CASSPTSGESYEQYF.

This clone was counted between two and nine times. The chain combines TRBV20-1 with TRBJ1-1; the match to TRBD1 covers 7 bases. The junction had 6 bases not matched to a gene; V was cut back by 3 bases and J by 11 bases. The CDR3 length is 11 residues. Germline CDR1 and CDR2: DFQATT and SNEGSKA (reference sequence). CDR3 DNA: TGCAGTGCTAGTTCGACAGGGATGGCTTTCTTT. The encoded protein is CSASSTGMAFF.

The rearrangement joins TRBV27 to TRBJ1-2, with TRBD1 as a possible D gene (5 bases). Germline CDR1 is MNHEY and CDR2 is SMNVEV (reference sequence). This CDR3 comprises 14 residues. V lost 9 bases and J lost 8, with 22 bases in between. As DNA, the CDR3 is TGTGCCAGGAGCGCGATACAGGAATCCAAGGGCTACACCTTC. Its protein is CARSAIQESKGYTF.

The CDR3 DNA is TGTGCCAGCAGCTCAGCAGGGAGGGACTATGGCTACACCTTC. Translating gives CASSSAGRDYGYTF. The chain has TRBV7-2 and TRBJ1-2; possible D gene TRBD1, 5 bases. The CDR3 consists of 14 residues. Per the germline V gene, CDR1 is SGHTA and CDR2 is FQGNSA. V was cut by 4 bases and J by 3 bases, with 12 bases left in between.

J is TRBJ1-1 and V is TRBV4-1; no reliable D call. The V gene lost 4 bases and the J gene lost 1 base, with 4 bases spanning the gap. The CDR3 runs to 12 residues. Germline assignment: CDR1 MGHRA and CDR2 YSYEKL. The DNA of the CDR3 is TGCGCCAGCAGCCGACAGAACACTGAAGCTTTCTTT. Translated: CASSRQNTEAFF.

The chain uses TRBV7-2 and TRBJ2-7, with 10 bases aligning to TRBD1. The CDR3 is made up of 15 amino acids. The germline V gene has CDR1 SGHTA and CDR2 FQGNSA. With 4 bases clipped from V and 4 bases from J, the junction kept 7 bases outside the gene matches. The chain's CDR3 is CASSSPGQGPYEQYF. The CDR3 DNA is TGTGCCAGCAGCTCGCCGGGACAGGGGCCGTACGAGCAGTACTTC.

The chain has TRBV2 and TRBJ2-7, with a possible D match to TRBD1 (5 bases). Germline CDR1 is SNHLY and CDR2 is FYNNEI. Trimming took 3 bases from V and 3 from J, leaving 9 bases between them. The CDR3 runs 13 residues. The CDR3 DNA reads TGTGCCAGCAGTGACAGGGCCCTCTACGAGCAGTACTTC. Protein product: CASSDRALYEQYF.

The chain employs TRBV7-2 and TRBJ1-3, with 8 positions matching TRBD1. Germline V gene sequence: CDR1 SGHTA, CDR2 FQGNSA. V shed 5 bases and J 0 bases; nucleotides not matched to a gene: 6. The CDR3 is 16 amino acids. The CDR3 DNA sequence: TGTGCCAGCAGCAACACCGACAGGGGCTCTGGAAACACCATATATTTT. Amino acids: CASSNTDRGSGNTIYF.

The chain has TRBV19 and TRBJ1-1; D not resolved. The V end lost 2 bases, the J end lost 1 base, and 8 bases lay between the germline ends. Germline V gene data show CDR1 as LNHDA and CDR2 as SQIVND (reference sequence). This CDR3 contains 14 residues. The CDR3 bases are TGTGCCAGTAGTATAAACGCAGGGAACACTGAAGCTTTCTTT. Its translation is CASSINAGNTEAFF.